This T cell receptor beta chain was captured by sequencing in a study of T-cell memory formation after mild COVID-19. 5'RACE primed at constant segments yielded TCR alpha and TCR beta cDNA libraries bearing sample barcodes and UMIs. TCRdb reprocessed the 5' RACE reads with MiXCR, giving one entry per CDR3 protein. The data hold 450,000 to 650,000 distinct CDR3 sequences, with less than 25% observed a single time. For this clonotype: Antigen specificity is unknown.

Study outcomes and limitations: Balance between CD4 and CD8 was seen in clones contracting day 15 to 85, and a CD4+ lean was seen in later expanders. Memory from before infection featured some responding clones, which suggests cross-reactive memory joined. Largely, contracting CD4+ clones fell within CM and EM, and contracting CD8+ clones within EMRA.

The CDR3 has 13 residues. Germline CDR1 reads SGHRS; CDR2 reads YFSETQ. Between the trimmed V and J ends, which lost 5 bases and 3 bases, there was a span of 12 bases. This TCR was recovered from an adult woman who had mild COVID-19 (a few samples of this study predate the infection). Cell type and time point are not known. The material sequenced was PBMCs or a T cell subset sorted from them (not recorded which). This rearrangement joins TRBV5-1 to TRBJ2-7; possible D gene TRBD1, 5 bases. In DNA, the CDR3 is TGCGCCAGCAGTATGCAGGGCCTCTACGAGCAGTACTTC. This sequence encodes CASSMQGLYEQYF.